This T cell receptor (beta chain) was profiled in a study of somatic mutations in cytotoxic T cells in rheumatoid arthritis. Points from the study as a whole: Clonality measured in CD8+ T cells did not differ significantly between rheumatoid arthritis patients and age-matched healthy controls.

CDR3 length: 16 amino acids. Germline assignment: CDR1 MNHEY and CDR2 SMNVEV (reference sequence). V lost 3 bases and J lost 9; bases outside the gene matches: 6. This clone was counted a single time. Antigen specificity is unknown. TCRdb's copy holds only in-frame clones and misses some; the assay was immunoSEQ multiplex PCR. This sample has under 30,000 clones, with less than 85% found just once. The chain couples TRBV27 to TRBJ2-1, with TRBD2 matching over 15 bases. The receptor was isolated from a woman between 18 and 29 years old in good health. Material: CD8+ T cells sorted from blood. CDR3 amino acids: CASSFTSGLAGGEQFF. Here the CDR3 DNA reads TGTGCCAGCAGTTTTACTTCGGGACTAGCGGGGGGTGAGCAGTTCTTC.